Shown below are 20 T cell receptor beta chains from a single sample sequenced in a study of T cells after yellow fever vaccination. TCRdb itself ran the 5' RACE reads through MiXCR, one entry per CDR3 protein. Of some 96,000 distinct CDR3 sequences listed, 7.5% to 10% are singletons. Sequencing used CD8+ T cells not binding an NS4B(214-222) dextramer, sorted from PBMCs, obtained less than 18 days after the first yellow fever vaccination. Receptors were obtained from a man younger than 30 who received the YFV17D yellow fever vaccine.

This clonotype was observed many times. The chain carries TRBV27 and TRBJ2-1; 8 nucleotides match TRBD1. Germline V gene lookup returns CDR1 MNHEY and CDR2 SMNVEV (reference sequence). Trimming cost V 3 bases and J 2 bases; bases outside gene matches: 3. The length of the CDR3 is 15 residues. Here the CDR3 reads CASSFRGRPYNEQFF. CDR3 nucleotide sequence: TGTGCCAGCAGTTTCAGGGGGCGCCCCTACAATGAGCAGTTCTTC.

V is TRBV4-1 and J is TRBJ2-3, with 7 bases that match TRBD2. V gave up 4 bases and J gave up 3 bases; unmatched junction bases: 7. CDR1 and CDR2 (germline): MGHRA, YSYEKL. The CDR3 is 15 amino acids. CDR3 DNA sequence: TGCGCCAGCAGCCTCGGTCCGGGGGGAACAGATACGCAGTATTTT. Translating gives CASSLGPGGTDTQYF.

This clonotype was counted a few times. The gene calls are TRBV12-3 or TRBV12-4 and TRBJ1-1; 8 bases agree with TRBD1. Germline trimming cut 2 bases from V and 2 bases from J; bases unmatched to any gene: 4. The CDR3 is made up of 15 amino acids. The CDR3 is CASSLFRGLNTEAFF. The CDR3 bases are TGTGCCAGCAGTTTATTCAGGGGGCTTAACACTGAAGCTTTCTTT.

This clonotype was seen more than once but under ten times. The chain links TRBV7-2 to TRBJ2-3; no firm D call. CDR1 SGHTA and CDR2 FQGNSA come from the germline V gene. V lost 1 base, J lost 2 bases, and 16 bases lay in between. The CDR3 is 17 amino acids. CDR3 residues: CASSLGSRHLITDTQYF. The CDR3 DNA reads TGTGCCAGCAGCTTAGGCTCGCGCCACTTGATCACAGATACGCAGTATTTT.

The rearrangement joins TRBV4-1 to TRBJ2-5, with no clear D. V lost 2 bases and J 2 bases, leaving 9 bases between the germline ends. Per germline, CDR1 MGHRA and CDR2 YSYEKL. The CDR3 covers 14 residues. Here the CDR3 reads CASSQNPAQETQYF. The CDR3 bases are TGCGCCAGCAGCCAAAATCCAGCTCAAGAGACCCAGTACTTC.

This clonotype has only a few counts. The chain carries TRBV4-1 and TRBJ2-2; D possibly corresponds to TRBD2 (6 bases). Trimming took 1 base from V and 5 from J, leaving 8 bases between them. CDR1 MGHRA and CDR2 YSYEKL come from the germline V gene. The CDR3 loop spans 14 amino acids. CDR3 region: CASSQVEGTGELFF. CDR3 DNA sequence: TGCGCCAGCAGCCAAGTGGAGGGTACCGGGGAGCTGTTTTTT.

This clonotype appeared a few times. The genes are TRBV14 and TRBJ2-7; 12 positions match TRBD1. Trimming cost V 4 bases and J 3 bases; bases outside gene matches: 4. Per germline, CDR1 SGHDN and CDR2 FVKESK. The CDR3 loop spans 15 amino acids. The CDR3 is CASSPGTGGIYEQYF. In DNA, the CDR3 is TGTGCCAGCAGCCCGGGGACAGGGGGCATCTACGAGCAGTACTTC. The complete variable domain, with remaining parts taken from reference TRBV14 and TRBJ2-7, reads EAGVTQFPSHSVIEKGQTVTLRCDPISGHDNLYWYRRVMGKEIKFLLHFVKESKQDESGMPNNRFLAERTGGTYSTLKVQPAELEDSGVYFCASSPGTGGIYEQYFGPGTRLTVT.

This clonotype was seen many times. This rearrangement joins TRBV12-3 or TRBV12-4 to TRBJ2-2; D may correspond to TRBD1 or TRBD2 (6 bases each). V shed 2 bases and J shed 6 bases, with 10 bases lying between them. The CDR3 has 14 residues. The DNA of the CDR3 is TGTGCCAGCAGTTTAAAGGGGGAGGCCGGGGAGCTGTTTTTT. Translated, it gives CASSLKGEAGELFF.

This clonotype appeared many times. The rearrangement links TRBV5-1 to TRBJ2-1; D possibly corresponds to TRBD2 (7 bases). The ends were cut back, 1 base at V and 0 bases at J, with 17 bases in the middle. Germline V gene lookup returns CDR1 SGHRS and CDR2 YFSETQ. This CDR3 region has 18 residues. Here the CDR3 reads CASSLRGGDPGSYNEQFF. The CDR3 nucleotides read TGCGCCAGCAGCTTGAGGGGGGGGGACCCCGGCTCCTACAATGAGCAGTTCTTC.

This clonotype was found a few times. The chain joins TRBV12-3 or TRBV12-4 to TRBJ2-7; 8 nucleotides align to TRBD2. The CDR3 has 14 residues. V was clipped by 3 bases and J by 5 bases; unmatched bases: 6. Written as DNA, the CDR3 is TGTGCCAGCAGTTTCCGGGGGGGCCGGGACGAGCAGTACTTC. Translating gives CASSFRGGRDEQYF.

There are a few counts of this clonotype. The chain recombines TRBV20-1 with TRBJ2-7; TRBD1 matches at 9 bases. The junction had 16 bases not matched to a gene; V was cut back by 0 bases and J by 7 bases. The CDR3 spans 17 residues. The germline V gene has CDR1 DFQATT and CDR2 SNEGSKA (reference sequence). CDR3 DNA sequence: TGCAGTGCTAGAGATAGTGCACTGCGACAGGGGGATAGTGAGCAGTACGTC. It encodes CSARDSALRQGDSEQYV.

This clonotype was seen only a few times. V usage is TRBV12-3 or TRBV12-4 and J usage is TRBJ1-2, with unresolved D. V lost 5 bases to trimming and J lost 3 bases, with 13 bases between them. This CDR3 has 14 amino acids. The CDR3 reads CASSPPWGDYGYTF. The CDR3 nucleotides read TGTGCCAGCAGTCCACCCTGGGGTGACTATGGCTACACCTTC.

The chain is built from TRBV4-1 and TRBJ2-3; D is possibly TRBD1 (6 bases). The CDR3 totals 16 residues. The germline CDR1 and CDR2 sequences are MGHRA and YSYEKL. V lost 1 base, J lost 11 bases, and 22 bases lay in between. The DNA of the CDR3 is TGCGCCAGCAGCCAAGCGAGACAGGCAGGTTTTGGGAGGCAGTATTTT. This translates into CASSQARQAGFGRQYF.

V and J are TRBV4-1 and TRBJ1-5, with D tentatively TRBD1 (5 bases). Germline V gene sequence: CDR1 MGHRA, CDR2 YSYEKL. This CDR3 is 14 amino acids long. Trimming took 4 bases from V and 6 from J, leaving 13 bases between them. The CDR3 protein is CASSPRRDAQPQHF. The CDR3 DNA follows: TGCGCCAGCAGCCCCCGCAGGGACGCTCAGCCCCAGCATTTT.

This clonotype was seen many times. The V gene is TRBV20-1, the J gene TRBJ2-1; 8 positions match TRBD1. Unmatched junction bases numbered 8, after V lost 7 bases and J lost 9 bases. The CDR3 contains 12 residues. CDR1 is DFQATT, CDR2 SNEGSKA, per germline (reference sequence). CDR3 in DNA: TGCAGTGGGCAGGGGGCGCAGGGTGAGCAGTTCTTC. Amino acids: CSGQGAQGEQFF.

V and J are TRBV27 and TRBJ2-1; 9 bases match TRBD2. Germline V lookup: CDR1 MNHEY, CDR2 SMNVEV (reference sequence). Germline trimming cut 4 bases from V and 1 base from J; bases unmatched to any gene: 5. The CDR3 is 16 residues long. CDR3 nucleotide sequence: TGTGCCAGCAGTTCGAGACTAGCGGAGTCCTACAATGAGCAGTTCTTC. This translates into CASSSRLAESYNEQFF.

At least ten counts were recorded for this clonotype. The chain joins TRBV4-2 to TRBJ1-2, with D unresolved. The V end lost 1 base, the J end lost 4 bases, and 16 bases lay between the germline ends. CDR3 length: 16 residues. Germline assignment: CDR1 LGHNA and CDR2 YNFKEQ. For the CDR3, the DNA is TGTGCCAGCAGCCAAGGTCGTGCGGGCAGCAGCTATGGCTACACCTTC. As protein: CASSQGRAGSSYGYTF.

The chain carries TRBV11-2 and TRBJ2-7, with TRBD1 identical over 7 bases. From germline, CDR1 is SGHAT and CDR2 FQNNGV. With 1 base clipped from V and 2 bases from J, the junction kept 2 bases outside the gene matches. This CDR3 contains 14 residues. CDR3: CASSLGGQPYEQYF. The CDR3 DNA is TGTGCCAGCAGCTTAGGGGGACAGCCCTACGAGCAGTACTTC.

This clonotype was detected ten times or more. The V call is TRBV4-1, the J call TRBJ2-1; TRBD1 matches 8 bases. Germline V gene data show CDR1 as MGHRA and CDR2 as YSYEKL. The CDR3 spans 15 residues. Trimming took 2 bases from V and 5 from J; bases not matched to a gene: 5. The CDR3 sequence: CASSQTPGQDNEQFF. The CDR3 DNA sequence: TGCGCCAGCAGCCAAACACCGGGACAGGACAATGAGCAGTTCTTC.

The V call is TRBV6-1, the J call TRBJ1-2; 7 bases match TRBD1. Germline-derived CDR1 and CDR2 are MNHNS and SASEGT. The CDR3 extends over 15 amino acids. Losses at the gene ends were 6 bases for V and 5 bases for J; bases not matched to a gene: 12. The DNA of the CDR3 is TGTGCCAGCAGAAACAGGGGTAGTTCGTTGTATGGCTACACCTTC. Translating it yields CASRNRGSSLYGYTF.